One sample yielded the 5 T cell receptor beta chains listed below, sequenced in a study of regulatory T cells in long-lasting Graves disease. In building TCR beta libraries, iRepertoire HTBI primers were used together with Arm-PCR of CDR3 regions. TCRdb reprocessed the multiplex PCR reads with MiXCR, giving one entry per CDR3 protein. The table has about 540,000 distinct CDR3 sequences, around an eighth seen once. This sample's time point: newly diagnosed GD, antithyroid drugs for less than 3 months. Following extraction of RNA from PBMCs, that RNA was used to make the TCR library. The data also belong to a second study, concerning T cells in Graves' hyperthyroidism and ophthalmopathy.

Material: peripheral blood mononuclear cells (PBMCs), obtained at new diagnosis, from a patient treated with antithyroid drugs. Receptors originate from a young man with Graves disease.

This sequence joins TRBV20-1 and TRBJ1-5, with D tentatively TRBD1 (5 bases). Trimming took 7 bases from V and 0 from J, leaving 16 bases between them. CDR1 and CDR2 (germline): DFQATT, SNEGSKA (reference sequence). CDR3 length: 15 amino acids. The CDR3 nucleotides are TGCAGTGGTGTGGAGGGACGGTATAGCAATCAGCCCCAGCATTTT. Its protein product is CSGVEGRYSNQPQHF.

The V gene is TRBV5-1, the J gene TRBJ2-5; 8 bases fit TRBD2. The CDR3 contains 18 residues. V was clipped by 4 bases and J by 1 base; unmatched bases: 15. The germline V gene has CDR1 SGHRS and CDR2 YFSETQ. The CDR3 nucleotides read TGCGCCAGCAGCCCTGTCGGACCGGGACTAGATGGCCAAGAGACCCAGTACTTC. It encodes CASSPVGPGLDGQETQYF. The full variable domain, rest sourced from reference TRBV5-1 and TRBJ2-5, is KAGVTQTPRYLIKTRGQQVTLSCSPISGHRSVSWYQQTPGQGLQFLFEYFSETQRNKGNFPGRFSGRQFSNSRSEMNVSTLELGDSALYLCASSPVGPGLDGQETQYFGPGTRLLVL.

This clonotype was observed many times. This chain connects TRBV2 to TRBJ1-4, with no clear D. The V end was cut by 4 bases, the J end by 0 bases, with 15 bases between. Per the germline V gene, CDR1 is SNHLY and CDR2 is FYNNEI. This CDR3 region has 17 residues. CDR3 residues: CASSAGIDAATNEKLFF. The CDR3 DNA reads TGTGCCAGCAGTGCGGGGATCGATGCGGCAACTAATGAAAAACTGTTTTTT.

The chain has TRBV29-1 and TRBJ2-1; D may correspond to TRBD1 or TRBD2 (5 bases each). V gave up 4 bases and J gave up 0 bases, with 10 bases separating them. CDR3 length equals 14 residues. Germline V gene lookup returns CDR1 SQVTM and CDR2 ANQGSEA. The DNA of the CDR3 is TGCAGCGTTGCCGGGGCGAGCTCCTACAATGAGCAGTTCTTC. Its translation is CSVAGASSYNEQFF.

This clonotype was counted many times. The chain carries TRBV11-2 and TRBJ2-1; D gene unclear. V gave up 4 bases and J gave up 0 bases, with 16 bases separating them. This CDR3 has 17 residues. Germline V CDR1 and CDR2: SGHAT, FQNNGV. As DNA, the CDR3 is TGTGCCAGCAGCTCTGTCGTGGCGGCCCGCTCCTACAATGAGCAGTTCTTC. Its protein is CASSSVVAARSYNEQFF.